This T cell receptor (beta chain) was profiled in a study of cytomegalovirus exposure and HLA in healthy donors. The overall study: Falling in the Caucasian-associated ancestry cluster were approximately 84% of approximately 410 genotyped donors.

At the time of sampling, donors were nominally healthy, though unrecorded immune exposures were likely. Primers: 60 Vbeta forward and 13 Jbeta reverse. TCRdb keeps only in-frame clones here, not all; method: immunoSEQ multiplex PCR. The repertoire includes approximately 170,000 clones, approximately 86% of them detected once, and approximately 1.6% sits in the top ten. On this clone itself: Its antigen remains unidentified.

Study observations and caveats: Most observed TCR sequences were rare, whereas some public TCRs were detected in many donors. Among TCR beta chains, those listed as cytomegalovirus-associated numbered around 180.

The CDR3 consists of 15 residues. The germline CDR1 and CDR2 sequences are SGHRS and YFSETQ. The J segment lost 4 bases and the V segment lost 1 base, leaving 5 bases of the junction unmatched. V gene TRBV5-1 combines with J gene TRBJ1-1; TRBD1 agrees at 9 bases. Specimen: PBMCs. The source is a male donor in good health and CMV-seronegative. CDR3 residues: CASSLFTGGGTEAFF. DNA of the CDR3: TGCGCCAGCAGCTTGTTTACAGGGGGCGGCACTGAAGCTTTCTTT.